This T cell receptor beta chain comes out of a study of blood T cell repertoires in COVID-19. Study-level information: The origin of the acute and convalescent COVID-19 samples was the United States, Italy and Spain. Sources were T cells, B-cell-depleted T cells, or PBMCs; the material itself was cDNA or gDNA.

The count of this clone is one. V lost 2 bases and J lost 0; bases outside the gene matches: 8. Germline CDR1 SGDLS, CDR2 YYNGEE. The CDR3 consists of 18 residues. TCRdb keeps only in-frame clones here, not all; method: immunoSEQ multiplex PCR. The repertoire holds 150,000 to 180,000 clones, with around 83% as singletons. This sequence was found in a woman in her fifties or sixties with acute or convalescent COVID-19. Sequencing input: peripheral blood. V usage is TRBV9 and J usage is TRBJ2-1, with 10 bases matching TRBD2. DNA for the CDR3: TGTGCCAGCAGCGTCAGGCTAGCGGGGGCCCGCTCCTACAATGAGCAGTTCTTC. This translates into CASSVRLAGARSYNEQFF.